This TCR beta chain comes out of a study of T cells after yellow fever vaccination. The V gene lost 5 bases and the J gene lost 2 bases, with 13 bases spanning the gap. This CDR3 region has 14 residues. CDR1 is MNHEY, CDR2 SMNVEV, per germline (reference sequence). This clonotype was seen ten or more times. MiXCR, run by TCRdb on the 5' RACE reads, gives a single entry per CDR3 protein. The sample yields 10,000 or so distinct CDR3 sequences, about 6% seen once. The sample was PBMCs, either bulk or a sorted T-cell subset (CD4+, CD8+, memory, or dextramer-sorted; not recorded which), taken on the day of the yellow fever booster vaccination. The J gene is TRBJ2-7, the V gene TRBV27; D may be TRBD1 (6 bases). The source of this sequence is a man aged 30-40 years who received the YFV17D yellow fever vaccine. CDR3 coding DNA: TGTGCCAGCAGTCCCTACGGACAGCCCTACGAGCAGTACTTC. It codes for CASSPYGQPYEQYF.